These 8 T cell receptor beta chains originate from one sample sequenced in a study of OX40 agonist ivuxolimab in advanced cancers. The table came from immunoSEQ multiplex PCR; TCRdb's copy has only in-frame clones and leaves some out. The data contain 58,000 or so clones, 83% of them singletons. Material: CD4+ or CD8+ T cells sorted from blood, obtained in a trial of the OX40 agonist ivuxolimab. The origin of the receptors is an adult with an advanced solid tumor such as melanoma, head and neck, liver or kidney cancer.

This chain joins TRBV28 and TRBJ1-1, with D possibly TRBD1 on 5 matching bases. Per germline, CDR1 MDHEN and CDR2 SYDVKM. The germline V and J ends were trimmed by 7 bases and 4 bases, with 13 bases remaining between them. The CDR3 contains 13 residues. CDR3 bases: TGTGCCAGCAACCCCGGGGGAACCACTGAAGCTTTCTTT. This codes for CASNPGGTTEAFF.

This clone was counted a single time. The rearrangement uses TRBV11-2 and TRBJ2-6; 8 nucleotides agree with TRBD1. The germline V gene encodes CDR1 SGHAT and CDR2 FQNNGV. The CDR3 runs 19 residues. V gave up 2 bases and J gave up 2 bases; unmatched junction bases: 11. Here the CDR3 DNA reads TGTGCCAGCAGCTTATCCCCAGGGGGCAGGACTACTGGGGCCAACGTCCTGACTTTC. It encodes CASSLSPGGRTTGANVLTF.

This clone has more than one count but fewer than ten. The gene calls are TRBV19 and TRBJ1-1; no definite D call. The CDR3 runs 13 residues. The V gene lost 5 bases and the J gene lost 4 bases, with 11 bases spanning the gap. The V gene's germline CDR1 is LNHDA and CDR2 SQIVND (reference sequence). CDR3: CASSGRGFTEAFF. As DNA, the CDR3 is TGTGCCAGTAGTGGTCGGGGTTTCACTGAAGCTTTCTTT.

The chain recombines TRBV7-3 with TRBJ2-2, with D perhaps matching TRBD2 (5 bases). Germline loops: CDR1 SGHTA, CDR2 FQGTGA. This CDR3 has 14 residues. V lost 5 bases to trimming and J lost 4 bases, with 11 bases between them. The CDR3 here is CASSPGKSTGELFF. CDR3 bases: TGTGCCAGCAGCCCGGGGAAGAGCACCGGGGAGCTGTTTTTT.

The chain recombines TRBV6-5 with TRBJ2-7; TRBD1 agrees at 7 bases. J lost 5 bases, V lost 0 bases, and 7 bases had no gene match. Germline CDR1 and CDR2: MNHEY and SVGAGI. The CDR3 runs to 15 residues. The CDR3 is CASSYSGRGKDEQYF. CDR3 DNA sequence: TGTGCCAGCAGTTACTCGGGCAGGGGGAAGGACGAGCAGTACTTC.

As DNA, the CDR3 is TGTGCCACTTCGACTTATCAGCCCCAGCATTTT. Protein sequence: CATSTYQPQHF. The chain uses TRBV6-5 and TRBJ1-5; unclear D gene. Germline CDR1 and CDR2: MNHEY and SVGAGI. The CDR3 extends over 11 amino acids. Trimming removed 10 bases from V and 5 bases from J, with 9 bases in between.

To note about this clone: Other nucleotide sequences in the sample specify the same CDR3. The chain joins TRBV6-1 to TRBJ2-5, with D perhaps assigned TRBD1 or TRBD2 (6 bases each). V was trimmed by 3 bases and J by 5 bases, leaving 13 bases between them. Per the germline V gene, CDR1 is MNHNS and CDR2 is SASEGT. The CDR3 has 14 amino acids. The CDR3 loop reads CASSDGGAGETQYF. CDR3 sequence (DNA): TGTGCCAGCAGTGACGGGGGCGCCGGGGAGACCCAGTACTTC.

This clone was counted many times. The rearrangement joins TRBV20-1 to TRBJ1-2; TRBD1 might be the D (6 bases). V lost 3 bases and J 8 bases, leaving 10 bases between the germline ends. The CDR3 is 11 amino acids. The germline V gene has CDR1 DFQATT and CDR2 SNEGSKA (reference sequence). The CDR3 DNA follows: TGCAGTGCTAGCTGGGGGCGCGGCTACACCTTC. Translation: CSASWGRGYTF.